The 23 T cell receptor beta chains reported below all come from one sample, sequenced in a study of T cells in Graves' hyperthyroidism and ophthalmopathy. The source material, RNA transcripts, was used to amplify TCR beta CDR3 regions. A set of HTBI primers served as the primers for a first-round RT-PCR of the TCR CDR3. TCRdb fed the multiplex PCR reads into MiXCR, producing one record per CDR3 protein. The table lists a few hundred thousand distinct CDR3 sequences, over 15% of them singletons. Material for sequencing was blood. These TCRs come from a woman in her thirties or forties with Graves' ophthalmopathy.

This clonotype has ten or more counts. This rearrangement joins TRBV9 to TRBJ2-7; 8 bases align to TRBD1. The CDR3 length is 15 residues. Germline V gene lookup returns CDR1 SGDLS and CDR2 YYNGEE. V lost 4 bases and J lost 3; bases outside the gene matches: 9. The CDR3 coding sequence is TGTGCCAGCAGCCTTCACCGGGACAGGCACTACGAGCAGTACTTC. Its protein product is CASSLHRDRHYEQYF.

This clonotype occurred a few times. The chain recombines TRBV7-2 with TRBJ1-1, with no clear D. The CDR3 sequence is 13 residues long. The germline CDR1 and CDR2 sequences are SGHTA and FQGNSA. Trimming took off 0 bases at V and 6 bases at J, with 8 bases between the two ends. CDR3 amino acids: CASSLAVRAEAFF. The CDR3 DNA is TGTGCCAGCAGCTTAGCGGTGCGGGCTGAAGCTTTCTTT.

This clonotype appeared many times. This chain uses TRBV6-5 with TRBJ1-6; D is uncertain. Trimming took 4 bases from V and 8 from J, leaving 6 bases between them. The CDR3 length is 12 residues. Germline V gene sequence: CDR1 MNHEY, CDR2 SVGAGI. The CDR3 sequence is CASSSHDSPLHF. CDR3 DNA sequence: TGTGCCAGCAGTTCCCACGATTCACCCCTCCACTTT.

The chain couples TRBV4-1 to TRBJ1-1, with 9 bases fitting TRBD1. V lost 4 bases, J lost 1 base, and 4 bases stayed unmatched. CDR1 MGHRA and CDR2 YSYEKL come from the germline V gene. There are 15 residues in the CDR3. The CDR3, as DNA: TGCGCCAGCAGCCGAGGGGGACAGGGGAACACTGAAGCTTTCTTT. Protein: CASSRGGQGNTEAFF.

This clonotype was detected ten times or more. In DNA form, the CDR3 reads TGTGCTAGTGGCCACCCACAGGGTTCTACCTACGAGCAGTACTTC. This sequence encodes CASGHPQGSTYEQYF. V usage is TRBV12-5 and J usage is TRBJ2-7, with D possibly TRBD1 on 6 matching bases. Germline values: CDR1 LGHNT, CDR2 FRNRAP. V was pared by 6 bases and J by 2 bases, with 17 bases between. The CDR3 is 15 amino acids.

Many counts were recorded for this clonotype. The chain is built from TRBV12-3 or TRBV12-4 and TRBJ1-1, with 8 bases lining up with TRBD1. CDR3 length: 13 amino acids. Losses at the gene ends were 5 bases for V and 10 bases for J; bases not matched to a gene: 9. CDR3 region: CASSLGQGSSAFF. As DNA, the CDR3 is TGTGCCAGCAGTCTAGGACAGGGTTCTTCAGCTTTCTTT.

This clonotype was seen many times. This chain uses TRBV19 with TRBJ2-2, with 8 nucleotides matching TRBD1. The CDR3 has 16 residues. After removal of 4 bases from V and 5 bases from J, the junction contained 9 bases not matched to a gene. Germline V gene data show CDR1 as LNHDA and CDR2 as SQIVND (reference sequence). The CDR3 protein is CASSSTGQVLTGELFF. As DNA, the CDR3 is TGTGCCAGTAGTAGCACGGGACAGGTCCTTACCGGGGAGCTGTTTTTT.

This clonotype was observed many times. This chain links TRBV28 with TRBJ1-2; a possible D gene is TRBD1 (5 bases). The CDR3 covers 13 residues. V lost 6 bases and J lost 4, with 12 bases in between. Germline CDR1 reads MDHEN; CDR2 reads SYDVKM. The CDR3 DNA sequence: TGTGCCAGCAGCCTGACAGTCGTCTATGGCTACACCTTC. As protein: CASSLTVVYGYTF.

This clonotype was detected ten times or more. V gene TRBV6-5 combines with J gene TRBJ2-7; 12 bases are shared with TRBD2. The V segment lost 9 bases and the J segment 2 bases; nucleotides outside the gene matches: 11. The length of the CDR3 is 16 residues. Germline assignment: CDR1 MNHEY and CDR2 SVGAGI. The CDR3 nucleotides read TGTGCCAGACACCATGGACTAGCGGGAAGCACCTACGAGCAGTACTTC. It encodes CARHHGLAGSTYEQYF.

This clonotype has at least ten counts. The rearrangement links TRBV6-5 to TRBJ2-7, with 7 bases identical to TRBD1. CDR1 and CDR2 (germline): MNHEY, SVGAGI. Trimming removed 2 bases from V and 0 bases from J; junction bases left unmatched: 7. The CDR3 is made up of 16 amino acids. CDR3 DNA sequence: TGTGCCAGCAGTTACCGATGGACAGGCAGCTCCTACGAGCAGTACTTC. As protein: CASSYRWTGSSYEQYF.

This clonotype occurred many times. The chain links TRBV4-1 to TRBJ1-3; D unresolved. The length of the CDR3 is 15 residues. Germline V gives CDR1 MGHRA, CDR2 YSYEKL. The V end was cut by 1 base, the J end by 4 bases, with 11 bases between. The CDR3 spells CASSQGMAGGNTIYF. CDR3 sequence (DNA): TGCGCCAGCAGCCAAGGCATGGCCGGAGGAAACACCATATATTTT.

As to this clonotype: With a much larger clone just one base away, this may be a read error. The V call is TRBV11-2, the J call TRBJ2-3, with 13 positions matching TRBD2. Per the germline V gene, CDR1 is SGHAT and CDR2 is FQNNGV. The CDR3 runs 15 residues. CDR3 in DNA: TGTGCCATCAGCTCGACTAGCGGGAGGACAGATACGCAGTATTTT. Encoded protein: CAISSTSGRTDTQYF.

This clonotype was found many times. J is TRBJ1-2 and V is TRBV12-3 or TRBV12-4; D remains ambiguous. The CDR3 is made up of 14 amino acids. V lost 2 bases and J lost 7, with 14 bases in between. CDR3 sequence reads: CASSLIGASGGYTF. The CDR3 region has the DNA TGTGCCAGCAGTTTAATCGGAGCTTCTGGTGGCTACACCTTC.

This clonotype occurred many times. The gene calls are TRBV5-1 and TRBJ2-5, with D possibly TRBD2 on 6 matching bases. Trimming removed 4 bases at V and 3 bases at J, with 10 bases between. There are 13 residues in the CDR3. From germline, CDR1 is SGHRS and CDR2 YFSETQ. The CDR3 protein is CASSPGAEETQYF. CDR3 DNA sequence: TGCGCCAGCAGCCCGGGAGCTGAAGAGACCCAGTACTTC.

This clonotype was seen ten or more times. V and J are TRBV11-3 and TRBJ2-5; TRBD2 aligns across 7 bases. Trimming at V came to 5 bases and at J to 5 bases, leaving 8 bases not matched to a gene. The V gene's germline CDR1 is SGHNT and CDR2 YENEEA. CDR3 length equals 14 residues. The DNA of the CDR3 is TGTGCCAGCAGCACCAGCGGAGCGGGGGAGACCCAGTACTTC. Its protein is CASSTSGAGETQYF.

Notes on this clonotype: This may be a read error: a much more frequent sequence differs by one nucleotide. CDR3 DNA sequence: TGTGCCAGCAGCTTCTTAACCGGGGGCTTTCCCGAGCAGTACTTC. Translation: CASSFLTGGFPEQYF. The chain is built from TRBV5-5 and TRBJ2-7; D might be TRBD1 or TRBD2, each matching 6 bases. In germline, CDR1 is SGHKS, CDR2 YYEKEE (reference sequence). V lost 2 bases to trimming and J lost 6 bases, with 18 bases between them. This CDR3 comprises 15 residues.

The V gene is TRBV6-1, the J gene TRBJ1-1; D call uncertain. Trimming stripped 2 bases from V and 4 bases from J, with 8 bases between. The CDR3 has 13 residues. CDR1 MNHNS and CDR2 SASEGT come from the germline V gene. The CDR3 coding sequence is TGTGCCAGCAGTGAACGAAACCCCACTGAAGCTTTCTTT. This gives the protein CASSERNPTEAFF.

The rearrangement links TRBV3-1 to TRBJ1-5; 7 bases align to TRBD1. The CDR3 totals 17 residues. V lost 1 base and J lost 1; bases outside the gene matches: 7. Looked up from germline, CDR1 is LGHDT and CDR2 is YNNKEL (reference sequence). CDR3 protein: CASSQGQGWGSNQPQHF. DNA for the CDR3: TGTGCCAGCAGCCAAGGACAGGGCTGGGGGAGCAATCAGCCCCAGCATTTT.

Ten or more counts support this clonotype. V gene TRBV5-5 combines with J gene TRBJ1-5; tentative D call: TRBD1 (5 bases). Between the trimmed V and J ends, which lost 0 bases and 2 bases, there was a span of 6 bases. The germline CDR1 and CDR2 sequences are SGHKS and YYEKEE (reference sequence). CDR3 length equals 14 residues. The CDR3 spells CASSLEQGNQPQHF. CDR3 DNA sequence: TGTGCCAGCAGCTTGGAACAGGGCAATCAGCCCCAGCATTTT. The full variable domain, completed using reference TRBV5-5 and TRBJ1-5, is DAGVTQSPTHLIKTRGQQVTLRCSPISGHKSVSWYQQVLGQGPQFIFQYYEKEERGRGNFPDRFSARQFPNYSSELNVNALLLGDSALYLCASSLEQGNQPQHFGDGTRLSIL.

There are a few counts of this clonotype. The CDR3 sequence: CASSSNRLAALQETQYF. The CDR3 nucleotides are TGTGCCAGCAGCTCCAACCGACTAGCGGCCCTCCAAGAGACCCAGTACTTC. The chain links TRBV11-1 to TRBJ2-5; 9 bases fit TRBD2. Germline CDR1 is SGHAT and CDR2 is FQDESV (reference sequence). This CDR3 is 17 amino acids long. Trimming cost V 4 bases and J 1 base; bases outside gene matches: 10.

This clonotype was seen ten or more times. The chain employs TRBV12-3 or TRBV12-4 and TRBJ2-7; TRBD1 matches at 7 bases. This CDR3 comprises 12 residues. V dropped 10 bases and J dropped 4; count of bases not matched to a gene: 7. CDR3 DNA: TGTGCCATAACCGACAGGGCGTACGAGCAGTACTTC. Translating gives CAITDRAYEQYF.

This clonotype has a count of ten or more. The chain combines TRBV6-2 or TRBV6-3 with TRBJ1-5; 8 positions match TRBD1. Per the germline V gene, CDR1 is MNHEY and CDR2 is SVGEGT. The V and J ends lost 2 bases and 7 bases, in that order; junction bases with no gene match: 4. The CDR3 length is 14 residues. The CDR3: CASSYTGGGQPQHF. CDR3 coding DNA: TGTGCCAGCAGTTACACAGGGGGAGGGCAGCCCCAGCATTTT.

The table lists this clonotype with many counts. CDR3 residues: CASNLRGGTEAFF. In nucleotides, the CDR3 is TGTGCCAGCAATCTACGGGGGGGGACTGAAGCTTTCTTT. The chain has TRBV27 and TRBJ1-1; a possible D gene is TRBD1 (5 bases). There are 13 residues in the CDR3. Trimming took 7 bases from V and 5 from J, leaving 14 bases between them. The germline gives CDR1 MNHEY, CDR2 SMNVEV (reference sequence).